The next 31 T cell receptor beta chains were all read from a single sample in a study of cytomegalovirus exposure and HLA in healthy donors. 13 Jbeta primers and 60 Vbeta primers were used for the PCR. Assay used: immunoSEQ multiplex PCR; TCRdb lists only in-frame clones, some missing. Here the sample spans about 160,000 clones, just under 80% being singletons. Sequences were obtained from PBMCs. The receptor set was obtained from a woman aged 50 to 60 in good health and CMV-seronegative.

The chain carries TRBV11-1 and TRBJ1-3; 7 positions match TRBD1. The closer fit of TRBJ2-2 to the DNA end suggests the J call may be wrong. The CDR3 extends over 15 amino acids. CDR1 is SGHAT and CDR2 is FQDESV in the germline V gene (reference sequence). CDR3 nucleotide sequence: TGTGCCAGCAGCTTTGACAGGGCGGGCACCGGGGAGCTGTTTTTT. This encodes CASSFDRAGTGELFF.

This chain uses TRBV7-2 with TRBJ2-1; 13 nucleotides align to TRBD2. With 5 bases clipped from V and 4 bases from J, the junction kept 5 bases outside the gene matches. This CDR3 comprises 16 residues. Germline values: CDR1 SGHTA, CDR2 FQGNSA. CDR3 sequence: CASSPRGLAGYNEQFF. The CDR3 DNA reads TGTGCCAGCAGCCCTAGGGGACTAGCGGGGTACAATGAGCAGTTCTTC.

The rearrangement links TRBV28 to TRBJ1-1; no definite D call. CDR1 and CDR2 (germline): MDHEN, SYDVKM. This CDR3 contains 12 residues. V lost 7 bases, J lost 6 bases, and 12 bases lay in between. The DNA for the CDR3 is TGTGCCAGCATCTCTCTGGGAGCTGAAGCTTTCTTT. Translation gives CASISLGAEAFF. The variable domain in full, completed from reference TRBV28 and TRBJ1-1, reads DVKVTQSSRYLVKRTGEKVFLECVQDMDHENMFWYRQDPGLGLRLIYFSYDVKMKEKGDIPEGYSVSREKKERFSLILESASTNQTSMYLCASISLGAEAFFGQGTRLTVV.

V is TRBV28 and J is TRBJ2-1; D unresolved. Trimming left V 8 bases short and J 0 bases short, with 11 bases between. CDR1 and CDR2 (germline): MDHEN, SYDVKM. This CDR3 region has 14 residues. The CDR3 coding sequence is TGTGCCAGCTGCCTTTTGAGCTCCTACAATGAGCAGTTCTTC. Its translation: CASCLLSSYNEQFF. Complete variable domain (other parts from reference TRBV28 and TRBJ2-1): DVKVTQSSRYLVKRTGEKVFLECVQDMDHENMFWYRQDPGLGLRLIYFSYDVKMKEKGDIPEGYSVSREKKERFSLILESASTNQTSMYLCASCLLSSYNEQFFGPGTRLTVL.

The chain couples TRBV10-3 to TRBJ1-6, with D perhaps matching TRBD1 (5 bases). Per the germline V gene, CDR1 is ENHRY and CDR2 is SYGVKD. The length of the CDR3 is 13 residues. V lost 10 bases and J lost 7, with 14 bases in between. The CDR3 is CATAGGQNSPLHF. As DNA, the CDR3 is TGTGCCACCGCGGGGGGTCAAAATTCACCCCTCCACTTT.

The chain recombines TRBV12-5 with TRBJ2-3; D call uncertain. Looked up from germline, CDR1 is LGHNT and CDR2 is FRNRAP. V was clipped by 6 bases and J by 3 bases, with 13 bases between them. CDR3 length equals 14 residues. The chain's CDR3 is CASGPDLLTDTQYF. The CDR3, as DNA: TGTGCTAGTGGCCCGGATTTACTAACAGATACGCAGTATTTT.

The chain carries TRBV7-9 and TRBJ2-5; 10 nucleotides align to TRBD2. V lost 0 bases and J lost 3; bases outside the gene matches: 7. From germline, CDR1 is SEHNR and CDR2 FQNEAQ (reference sequence). The length of the CDR3 is 17 residues. CDR3 residues: CASSLALTGLAEETQYF. The CDR3 DNA reads TGTGCCAGCAGCTTAGCTTTAACAGGACTAGCGGAAGAGACCCAGTACTTC.

CDR3 region: CATSRGGQGRTQPQHF. CDR3 DNA: TGTGCCACCAGCAGAGGGGGACAGGGGAGAACTCAGCCCCAGCATTTT. The rearrangement uses TRBV15 and TRBJ1-5, with TRBD1 matching over 10 bases. This CDR3 is built from 16 residues. CDR1 and CDR2 from the germline V gene are LNHNV and YYDKDF (reference sequence). With 1 base clipped from V and 6 bases from J, the junction kept 6 bases outside the gene matches.

This clone was observed a single time. This rearrangement joins TRBV30 to TRBJ1-5; no reliable D call. Germline CDR1 and CDR2: GTSNPN and SVGIG (reference sequence). The CDR3 totals 13 residues. Trimming removed 1 base at V and 4 bases at J, with 8 bases between. The CDR3 bases are TGTGCCTGGAGTGGGGCAAGTAATCAGCCCCAGCATTTT. Translation gives CAWSGASNQPQHF.

The chain joins TRBV7-2 to TRBJ2-1, with TRBD2 matching 8 bases. The CDR3 spans 14 residues. Losses at the gene ends were 6 bases for V and 3 bases for J; bases not matched to a gene: 4. From germline, CDR1 is SGHTA and CDR2 FQGNSA. CDR3 loop: CASRAGLGYNEQFF. CDR3 DNA: TGTGCCAGCAGGGCGGGACTAGGCTACAATGAGCAGTTCTTC.

This clone is a singleton in its sample. CDR3 in amino acids: CASSLGDRMEQLQGATGELFF. The CDR3 DNA sequence: TGTGCCAGCAGCCTCGGCGACCGAATGGAGCAACTACAGGGGGCCACCGGGGAGCTGTTTTTT. The V call is TRBV4-2, the J call TRBJ2-2, with 9 bases aligning to TRBD1. Germline assignment: CDR1 LGHNA and CDR2 YNFKEQ. J gave up 4 bases and V 4 bases, and 22 bases lay outside the gene matches. The CDR3 is 21 amino acids.

V usage is TRBV6-1 and J usage is TRBJ2-1; TRBD2 matches 8 bases. The length of the CDR3 is 14 residues. Germline V gene sequence: CDR1 MNHNS, CDR2 SASEGT. V dropped 8 bases and J dropped 4; count of bases not matched to a gene: 7. The CDR3 reads CASPGGGPYNEQFF. The CDR3, as DNA: TGTGCCAGCCCCGGGGGGGGGCCGTACAATGAGCAGTTCTTC.

This clone was detected once. The V gene is TRBV14, the J gene TRBJ2-5, with 10 bases that match TRBD1. This CDR3 is built from 14 residues. Germline assignment: CDR1 SGHDN and CDR2 FVKESK. V shed 0 bases and J 7 bases; nucleotides not matched to a gene: 2. CDR3 sequence reads: CASSQDRDRGTQYF. The CDR3 DNA reads as TGTGCCAGCAGCCAAGATAGGGACAGGGGGACCCAGTACTTC.

V and J are TRBV5-4 and TRBJ2-6; 7 nucleotides line up with TRBD1. The CDR3 runs 17 residues. Germline CDR1 is SGHNT and CDR2 is YYREEE (reference sequence). V shed 2 bases and J 1 base; nucleotides not matched to a gene: 6. For the CDR3, the DNA is TGTGCCAGCAGCTTCTACAGGGGAAAGTCTGGGGCCAACGTCCTGACTTTC. The encoded protein is CASSFYRGKSGANVLTF.

A note on this clone: A read error may produce the germline difference seen at one junction end. This CDR3 is also generated by other DNA sequences in the sample. The chain carries TRBV4-3 and TRBJ1-6, with D tentatively TRBD1 (6 bases). The CDR3 is 13 amino acids. Germline CDR1 is LGHNA and CDR2 is YSLEER. The CDR3 spells CASSQGPPIPLHF. CDR3 DNA sequence: TGCGCCAGTAGCCAGGGGCCACCTATCCCCCTCCACTTT.

The DNA for the CDR3 is TGTGCCAGCAGCCTGACAGGGGTTGGGGAGCTGTTTTTT. Translated, it gives CASSLTGVGELFF. The rearrangement uses TRBV7-3 and TRBJ2-2; 8 bases fit TRBD1. Germline CDR1 SGHTA, CDR2 FQGTGA. With 5 bases clipped from V and 8 bases from J, the junction kept 4 bases outside the gene matches. This CDR3 is built from 13 residues.

This clone was seen a handful of times. This chain joins TRBV5-5 and TRBJ2-2, with 7 bases that match TRBD1. This CDR3 comprises 15 residues. Looked up from germline, CDR1 is SGHKS and CDR2 is YYEKEE (reference sequence). V trimming: 4 bases; J trimming: 3 bases; junction bases outside the gene matches: 6. CDR3 nucleotide sequence: TGTGCCAGCAGCGCCCGGGACAGCCACACCGGGGAGCTGTTTTTT. Translation: CASSARDSHTGELFF.

The rearrangement joins TRBV7-2 to TRBJ2-3, with D possibly matching TRBD2 (5 bases). CDR3 length equals 15 residues. V was shortened by 1 base and J by 0 bases, with 8 bases between the two germline ends. The germline CDR1 and CDR2 sequences are SGHTA and FQGNSA. Here the CDR3 reads CASSLDGKSTDTQYF. DNA of the CDR3: TGTGCCAGCAGCTTAGACGGGAAGAGCACAGATACGCAGTATTTT.

The chain links TRBV7-9 to TRBJ2-1; D possibly corresponds to TRBD2 (6 bases). This CDR3 is 14 amino acids long. With 6 bases removed from V and 5 bases from J, the gap between germline ends came to 14 bases. Germline CDR1 is SEHNR and CDR2 is FQNEAQ (reference sequence). In DNA form, the CDR3 reads TGTGCCAGCAGTTATACTGGCGGGGACAATGAGCAGTTCTTC. Protein sequence: CASSYTGGDNEQFF. Looking up the rest from reference TRBV7-9 and TRBJ2-1 gives the full variable domain: DTGVSQNPRHKITKRGQNVTFRCDPISEHNRLYWYRQTLGQGPEFLTYFQNEAQLEKSRLLSDRFSAERPKGSFSTLEIQRTEQGDSAMYLCASSYTGGDNEQFFGPGTRLTVL.

The gene calls are TRBV18 and TRBJ2-4, with no clear D. Trimming shortened V by 0 bases and J by 0 bases, and 6 bases separated the two germline ends. This CDR3 comprises 15 residues. The germline gives CDR1 KGHSH, CDR2 LQKENI. CDR3 region: CASSPPLLAKNIQYF. The DNA of the CDR3 is TGTGCCAGCTCACCACCCCTCCTAGCCAAAAACATTCAGTACTTC.

The chain couples TRBV18 to TRBJ2-2; D may be TRBD2 (5 bases). This CDR3 has 15 amino acids. CDR1 is KGHSH and CDR2 is LQKENI in the germline V gene. Between the trimmed V and J ends, which lost 0 bases and 1 base, there was a span of 6 bases. The CDR3 here is CASSPPGVNTGELFF. CDR3 bases: TGTGCCAGCTCACCACCGGGAGTGAACACCGGGGAGCTGTTTTTT.

J is TRBJ2-1 and V is TRBV7-2; 13 bases agree with TRBD2. There are 17 residues in the CDR3. From germline, CDR1 is SGHTA and CDR2 FQGNSA. The V gene end was trimmed by 3 bases and the J gene end by 7 bases; junction bases not matched to a gene: 9. Here the CDR3 reads CASSFRGGLAGRNEQFF. The CDR3 region has the DNA TGTGCCAGCAGCTTTAGGGGGGGACTAGCGGGAAGGAATGAGCAGTTCTTC.

The chain is built from TRBV14 and TRBJ2-3, with a weak D call TRBD1 (7 bases). Germline CDR1 and CDR2: SGHDN and FVKESK. The CDR3 length is 21 residues. V lost 0 bases to trimming and J lost 6 bases, with 31 bases between them. The CDR3, as DNA: TGTGCCAGCAGCCAAGATGGGAGATCGGAATGGAGACAGGGAGGATTGGATACGCAGTATTTT. This codes for CASSQDGRSEWRQGGLDTQYF.

This chain joins TRBV7-8 and TRBJ2-3, with D possibly matching TRBD2 (6 bases). Trimming cost V 5 bases and J 4 bases, with 13 bases left between them. Germline-derived CDR1 and CDR2 are SGHVS and FQNEAQ. The CDR3 is made up of 14 amino acids. This chain's CDR3 is CASSSGPQADTQYF. The CDR3 coding sequence is TGTGCCAGCAGCAGCGGGCCGCAAGCAGATACGCAGTATTTT.

The chain has TRBV2 and TRBJ1-5; 10 bases line up with TRBD1. Germline trimming cut 7 bases from V and 6 bases from J; bases unmatched to any gene: 12. The germline CDR1 and CDR2 sequences are SNHLY and FYNNEI. The CDR3 is 16 amino acids. This chain's CDR3 is CASTTGTGVGSQPQHF. The CDR3 coding sequence is TGTGCCAGCACAACCGGGACAGGGGTAGGAAGTCAGCCCCAGCATTTT.

V is TRBV14 and J is TRBJ2-7; D may be TRBD2 (6 bases). The length of the CDR3 is 16 residues. Germline lookup yields CDR1 SGHDN and CDR2 FVKESK. Trimming took 1 base from V and 2 from J, leaving 15 bases between them. The CDR3 loop reads CASSQGDNSGTYEQYF. The CDR3 DNA sequence: TGTGCCAGCAGCCAAGGTGATAATAGCGGAACCTACGAGCAGTACTTC.

This chain connects TRBV19 to TRBJ1-2; 8 nucleotides agree with TRBD1. The V segment lost 7 bases and the J segment 6 bases; nucleotides outside the gene matches: 10. Germline CDR1 LNHDA, CDR2 SQIVND (reference sequence). This CDR3 is built from 14 residues. The CDR3 reads CASILNPGGNGYTF. The CDR3 DNA reads as TGTGCCAGTATCCTGAACCCAGGGGGCAATGGCTACACCTTC.

A few counts support this clone. The rearrangement joins TRBV5-6 to TRBJ1-1; D is uncertain. With 4 bases removed from V and 8 bases from J, the gap between germline ends came to 9 bases. This CDR3 contains 11 residues. The germline gives CDR1 SGHDT, CDR2 YYEEEE. CDR3 in amino acids: CASSLMGEAFF. In DNA form, the CDR3 reads TGTGCCAGCAGCCTGATGGGCGAAGCTTTCTTT. Filled out from reference TRBV5-6 and TRBJ1-1, the complete variable domain reads DAGVTQSPTHLIKTRGQQVTLRCSPKSGHDTVSWYQQALGQGPQFIFQYYEEEERQRGNFPDRFSGHQFPNYSSELNVNALLLGDSALYLCASSLMGEAFFGQGTRLTVV.

This clone was seen a single time. The CDR3 bases are TGTGCCAGCAGCGTCGAGACAGGGATGGGGATGGGGACCGGGGAGCTGTTTTTT. Its translation is CASSVETGMGMGTGELFF. This rearrangement joins TRBV9 to TRBJ2-2; 7 bases map to TRBD1. The CDR3 runs 18 residues. Germline values: CDR1 SGDLS, CDR2 YYNGEE. The trim removed 2 bases at V and 5 bases at J, leaving 15 bases unmatched.

The V gene is TRBV5-6, the J gene TRBJ2-1, with D possibly matching TRBD1 (6 bases). The CDR3 runs to 14 residues. Germline lookup yields CDR1 SGHDT and CDR2 YYEEEE. V lost 1 base to trimming and J lost 6 bases, with 11 bases between them. The CDR3 DNA sequence: TGTGCCAGCAGCTTGCAGGGGAGTGTCAATGAGCAGTTCTTC. Translating gives CASSLQGSVNEQFF.

The chain carries TRBV12-5 and TRBJ2-7, with D maybe TRBD2 (6 bases). The germline gives CDR1 LGHNT, CDR2 FRNRAP. With 8 bases removed from V and 0 bases from J, the gap between germline ends came to 8 bases. CDR3 length: 12 residues. CDR3 region: CASSGSSYEQYF. CDR3 DNA: TGTGCTAGTTCCGGGAGCTCCTACGAGCAGTACTTC.